At least ten counts were recorded for the clone carrying this T cell receptor beta chain. CDR3 length: 18 residues. CDR1 and CDR2 from the germline V gene are SGHRS and YFSETQ. Trimming stripped 4 bases from V and 0 bases from J, with 20 bases between. TCRbeta library construction was performed incorporating unique molecular identifiers. Using its own MiXCR run on the PCR reads, TCRdb lists one record per CDR3 protein. The sample lists about 260,000 distinct CDR3 sequences, roughly 7.7% occurring once. This sample was taken from a study of T-cell reconstitution after alpha-beta-depleted transplantation in children.

Sequencing was performed on PBMCs, mostly from graft donor cells, taken 180 days after TCRalphabeta/CD19-depleted stem cell transplant. The chain uses TRBV5-1 and TRBJ2-1, with D perhaps TRBD1 (6 bases). The TCR sequence derives from a male patient younger than 18 who had a stem cell transplant for acute lymphoblastic leukemia, so the T cells may come from the graft donor. CDR3 residues: CASSPRGIKRRSYNEQFF. The CDR3, as DNA: TGCGCCAGCAGCCCGAGGGGGATAAAGCGCCGCTCCTACAATGAGCAGTTCTTC.